This T cell receptor (beta chain) was recovered during a study of T cell clonotyping in hematopoietic cell transplantation. Findings and caveats of the study: Recipient TCR diversity dropped after transplant; expanded clonotypes rose from day 30 to 180. Broader posttransplant TCR repertoire diversity was predicted by graft donor and pretransplant recipient Inverse Simpson Index values. No sorting was done, leaving CD4 and CD8 contributions mixed. At the given depth, recipient repertoires were over 95% de novo clonotypes.

J lost 5 bases, V lost 6 bases, and 13 bases had no gene match. Germline V lookup: CDR1 PRHDT, CDR2 FYEKMQ (reference sequence). This CDR3 has 16 residues. As to this clone: Its antigen is currently unknown.

The table came from immunoSEQ multiplex PCR; TCRdb's copy has only in-frame clones and leaves some out. The sample lists about 36,000 clones, over 80% seen once, with under 2% in the top ten. The specimen sequenced was peripheral blood mononuclear cells. The sequence was collected from a woman in her thirties or forties in good health. Some clones in this sample may be carry-over from other donors' samples. The chain joins TRBV13 to TRBJ1-2, with 9 bases fitting TRBD1. CDR3 sequence reads: CASSSEGQGLSYGYTF. The CDR3 DNA sequence: TGTGCCAGCAGTTCTGAGGGACAGGGCCTATCTTATGGCTACACCTTC.